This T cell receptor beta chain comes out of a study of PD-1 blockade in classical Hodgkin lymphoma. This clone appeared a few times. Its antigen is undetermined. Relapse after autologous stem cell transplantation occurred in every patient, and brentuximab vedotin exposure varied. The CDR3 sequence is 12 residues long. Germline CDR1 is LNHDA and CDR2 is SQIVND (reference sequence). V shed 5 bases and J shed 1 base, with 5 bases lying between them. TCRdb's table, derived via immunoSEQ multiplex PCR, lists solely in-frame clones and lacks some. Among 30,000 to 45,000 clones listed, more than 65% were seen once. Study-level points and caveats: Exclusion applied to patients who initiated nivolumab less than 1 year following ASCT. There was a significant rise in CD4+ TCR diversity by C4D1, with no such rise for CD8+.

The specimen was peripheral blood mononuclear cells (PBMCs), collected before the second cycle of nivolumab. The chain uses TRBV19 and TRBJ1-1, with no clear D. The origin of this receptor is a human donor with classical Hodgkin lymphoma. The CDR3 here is CASSLENTEAFF. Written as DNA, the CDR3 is TGTGCCAGTAGTTTGGAGAACACTGAAGCTTTCTTT. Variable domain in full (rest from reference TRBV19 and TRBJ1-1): DGGITQSPKYLFRKEGQNVTLSCEQNLNHDAMYWYRQDPGQGLRLIYYSQIVNDFQKGDIAEGYSVSREKKESFPLTVTSAQKNPTAFYLCASSLENTEAFFGQGTRLTVV.